Following are 21 T cell receptor beta chains from one sample sequenced in a study of shared clonotypes between healthy human individuals. Here immunoSEQ multiplex PCR was the method, and the copy in TCRdb shows in-frame clones only, minus some. The sample holds about 680,000 clones, around 90% seen once. In the naive CD8 group, cells lacked CD45RO and were positively selected for CCR7, so terminally differentiated effector memory CD45RA+ cells were left out. Sequences were obtained from naive CD8+ T cells sorted from blood. Receptors were obtained from a man aged 25 to 40 in good health.

DNA for the CDR3: TGTGCCAGCAGGGGCGGGACTAGCGGGTCAACCTACGAGCAGTACTTC. It translates to CASRGGTSGSTYEQYF. The chain couples TRBV2 to TRBJ2-7; 12 bases agree with TRBD2. This CDR3 is 16 amino acids long. Unmatched junction bases numbered 8, after V lost 6 bases and J lost 2 bases. CDR1 and CDR2 from the germline V gene are SNHLY and FYNNEI. Full variable domain (rest looked up from reference TRBV2 and TRBJ2-7): EPEVTQTPSHQVTQMGQEVILRCVPISNHLYFYWYRQILGQKVEFLVSFYNNEISEKSEIFDDQFSVERPDGSNFTLKIRSTKLEDSAMYFCASRGGTSGSTYEQYFGPGTRLTVT.

The genes are TRBV25-1 and TRBJ2-3; 11 bases agree with TRBD1. After removal of 6 bases from V and 0 bases from J, the junction contained 5 bases not matched to a gene. Germline V gene lookup returns CDR1 MGHDK and CDR2 SYGVNS. This CDR3 is built from 16 residues. CDR3: CASSEGQGVSTDTQYF. CDR3 DNA sequence: TGTGCCAGCAGCGAGGGACAGGGGGTGAGCACAGATACGCAGTATTTT.

This sequence joins TRBV2 and TRBJ2-1, with no clear D. V was cut by 10 bases and J by 8 bases, with 18 bases left in between. The CDR3 has 13 residues. The germline V gene has CDR1 SNHLY and CDR2 FYNNEI. The CDR3 DNA reads as TGTGCCACCACAATCAGCACGATCGATGAGCAGTTCTTC. Its translation: CATTISTIDEQFF.

The chain joins TRBV28 to TRBJ2-7; possible D gene TRBD2, 6 bases. Trimming left V 4 bases short and J 7 bases short, with 11 bases between. The CDR3 is 12 amino acids. CDR1 is MDHEN, CDR2 SYDVKM, per germline. The CDR3 sequence is CASSSEGGEQYF. The CDR3 DNA reads TGTGCCAGCAGTTCGGAAGGAGGGGAGCAGTACTTC.

This rearrangement joins TRBV5-6 to TRBJ1-5; 11 nucleotides match TRBD1. CDR1 is SGHDT and CDR2 is YYEEEE in the germline V gene. CDR3 length equals 15 residues. The ends lost 5 bases at V and 7 bases at J; junction bases unmatched: 8. As DNA, the CDR3 is TGTGCCAGCAGTTACCGAGGGACAGGGGGACAGCCCCAGCATTTT. This gives the protein CASSYRGTGGQPQHF.

This rearrangement joins TRBV2 to TRBJ1-3; D not resolved. Germline CDR1 and CDR2: SNHLY and FYNNEI. The CDR3 has 13 amino acids. V dropped 6 bases and J dropped 3 bases, with 9 bases sitting between them. Here the CDR3 reads CASRGGLGNTIYF. CDR3 sequence (DNA): TGTGCCAGCAGGGGAGGGCTTGGAAACACCATATATTTT.

This chain joins TRBV5-1 and TRBJ2-7; TRBD1 is a possible D gene (6 bases). The CDR3 contains 15 residues. The V and J ends lost 0 bases and 0 bases respectively, with 10 bases between them. Looked up from germline, CDR1 is SGHRS and CDR2 is YFSETQ. CDR3 DNA sequence: TGCGCCAGCAGCTTGGATGGGGGCAGCTCCTACGAGCAGTACTTC. This gives the protein CASSLDGGSSYEQYF.

The chain employs TRBV7-8 and TRBJ1-1; D gene unclear. The CDR3 contains 14 residues. Between the trimmed V and J ends, which lost 2 bases and 0 bases, there was a span of 7 bases. Germline V gene sequence: CDR1 SGHVS, CDR2 FQNEAQ. CDR3 sequence: CASSLPPVNTEAFF. CDR3 coding DNA: TGTGCCAGCAGCTTACCCCCAGTGAACACTGAAGCTTTCTTT.

This clone was counted a single time. This chain connects TRBV27 to TRBJ1-4; D gene unclear. From germline, CDR1 is MNHEY and CDR2 SMNVEV (reference sequence). Trimming cost V 5 bases and J 0 bases, with 13 bases left between them. The CDR3 is 16 residues long. The CDR3 protein is CASSLFLGATNEKLFF. CDR3 coding DNA: TGTGCCAGCAGTCTCTTTCTCGGGGCAACTAATGAAAAACTGTTTTTT.

This chain connects TRBV6-5 to TRBJ2-7; tentatively, D is TRBD2 (7 bases). Germline V gene lookup returns CDR1 MNHEY and CDR2 SVGAGI. V was clipped by 6 bases and J by 9 bases, with 15 bases between them. This CDR3 contains 12 residues. Here the CDR3 DNA reads TGTGCCAGCAGCGAAGGGGGGGGCGGGCAGTACTTC. Translated: CASSEGGGGQYF.

This chain links TRBV5-4 with TRBJ2-7, with D possibly being TRBD2 (5 bases). V was shortened by 4 bases and J by 6 bases, with 14 bases between the two germline ends. Germline assignment: CDR1 SGHNT and CDR2 YYREEE (reference sequence). The CDR3 has 13 residues. CDR3 region: CASSTGLSAEQYF. The CDR3 DNA reads as TGTGCCAGCAGCACCGGACTGTCCGCCGAGCAGTACTTC.

CDR3 amino acids: CASSPGGPYNEQFF. In DNA form, the CDR3 reads TGTGCCAGCAGCCCCGGTGGGCCCTACAATGAGCAGTTCTTC. V usage is TRBV11-2 and J usage is TRBJ2-1; D gene ambiguous. Germline assignment: CDR1 SGHAT and CDR2 FQNNGV. The germline V and J ends were trimmed by 5 bases and 2 bases, with 10 bases remaining between them. This CDR3 contains 14 residues.

V is TRBV6-5 and J is TRBJ2-7; D gene uncertain. The CDR3 sequence is 14 residues long. V gave up 2 bases and J gave up 7 bases, with 15 bases separating them. Germline CDR1 and CDR2: MNHEY and SVGAGI. As DNA, the CDR3 is TGTGCCAGCAGTTACATGGCCAGTATCGAGGAGCAGTACTTC. Translated, it gives CASSYMASIEEQYF.

This sequence joins TRBV4-3 and TRBJ2-2, with TRBD2 identical over 11 bases. Trimming at V came to 4 bases and at J to 3 bases, leaving 4 bases not matched to a gene. The CDR3 length is 16 residues. Germline V CDR1 and CDR2: LGHNA, YSLEER. This CDR3 is CASSLMGLADTGELFF. In DNA form, the CDR3 reads TGCGCCAGCAGCCTGATGGGACTAGCGGACACCGGGGAGCTGTTTTTT.

The J gene is TRBJ2-4, the V gene TRBV9, with TRBD1 as a possible D gene (6 bases). Germline lookup yields CDR1 SGDLS and CDR2 YYNGEE. The CDR3 contains 15 residues. The V and J ends lost 0 bases and 1 base respectively, with 8 bases between them. The chain's CDR3 is CASSVAGQAKNIQYF. In DNA, the CDR3 is TGTGCCAGCAGCGTAGCCGGACAGGCCAAAAACATTCAGTACTTC.

This clone appeared once. This chain connects TRBV6-5 to TRBJ2-7; D might be TRBD1 (6 bases). This CDR3 region has 13 residues. Trimming pared 4 bases from V and 7 bases from J, leaving 14 bases between. Germline V lookup: CDR1 MNHEY, CDR2 SVGAGI. The CDR3 DNA follows: TGTGCCAGCAGTTGGGACCAGGGGTGGGAGCAGTACTTC. Protein: CASSWDQGWEQYF.

This sequence joins TRBV25-1 and TRBJ1-1; the D is unclear. The CDR3 runs to 13 residues. V gave up 3 bases and J gave up 3 bases, with 8 bases separating them. Germline V gene sequence: CDR1 MGHDK, CDR2 SYGVNS. CDR3 amino acids: CASSDVGDTEAFF. The CDR3, as DNA: TGTGCCAGCAGTGATGTCGGGGACACTGAAGCTTTCTTT.

The chain has TRBV7-2 and TRBJ2-1, with 9 bases matching TRBD2. Germline assignment: CDR1 SGHTA and CDR2 FQGNSA. J gave up 0 bases and V 1 base, and 10 bases lay outside the gene matches. The CDR3 consists of 19 residues. The CDR3 coding sequence is TGTGCCAGCAGCTTAGATGGGCGGGAGGGCCGGAGCTCCTACAATGAGCAGTTCTTC. Residues: CASSLDGREGRSSYNEQFF.

The CDR3 nucleotides read TGTGCCAGCAGCCCCCACAGCGGGAGTGGGGATGAGCAGTTCTTC. Its protein is CASSPHSGSGDEQFF. The V gene is TRBV7-3, the J gene TRBJ2-1, with TRBD2 matching 8 bases. V shed 5 bases, J shed 8 bases, and the junction held 11 bases outside the gene matches. The CDR3 runs to 15 residues. The germline V gene encodes CDR1 SGHTA and CDR2 FQGTGA. The whole variable domain, filled in from reference TRBV7-3 and TRBJ2-1, reads GAGVSQTPSNKVTEKGKYVELRCDPISGHTALYWYRQSLGQGPEFLIYFQGTGAADDSGLPNDRFFAVRPEGSVSTLKIQRTERGDSAVYLCASSPHSGSGDEQFFGPGTRLTVL.

This sequence joins TRBV5-6 and TRBJ2-7, with D maybe TRBD1 (6 bases). The CDR3 spans 14 residues. The V end was cut by 1 base, the J end by 2 bases, with 10 bases between. Germline lookup yields CDR1 SGHDT and CDR2 YYEEEE. The CDR3 is CASSLNRVPYEQYF. The DNA of the CDR3 is TGTGCCAGCAGCTTGAACAGGGTACCCTACGAGCAGTACTTC.

V gene TRBV4-1 combines with J gene TRBJ2-2; 11 nucleotides align to TRBD1. The CDR3 covers 15 residues. Germline V gene sequence: CDR1 MGHRA, CDR2 YSYEKL. J gave up 7 bases and V 3 bases, and 4 bases lay outside the gene matches. The CDR3 nucleotides read TGCGCCAGCAGCCAGGACAGGGGGCGCATCGGGGAGCTGTTTTTT. Amino acid sequence: CASSQDRGRIGELFF.